The rows below give T cell receptor beta chains drawn from one sample of a study of PD-L1 blockade in urothelial cancer. Generated by immunoSEQ multiplex PCR, the TCRdb table keeps only in-frame clones and is missing some. The top ten hold 10% to 12% of the sample, which has 20,000 to 25,000 clones, around 91% seen once. This sample comprised PBMCs, obtained around atezolizumab (anti-PD-L1) treatment. These receptors all stem from an older woman with urothelial cancer. CDR3s include the opening cysteine and the closing phenylalanine or tryptophan. Fields, in order: clone size, V gene, D gene, J gene, CDR3 protein, CDR3 DNA. The D gene is left open where the match is weak. Clone size, where shown, is once, few, many, or a class for clones that have expanded.

clone_size: NA; v_call: TRBV2; d_call: NA; j_call: TRBJ1-4; cdr3_aa: CASSRTPEKLFF; cdr3_nt: TGTGCCAGCAGCAGAACGCCCGAAAAACTGTTTTTT
clone_size: NA; v_call: TRBV2; d_call: TRBD2; j_call: TRBJ2-5; cdr3_aa: CASTRLAGGQVGLETQYF; cdr3_nt: TGTGCCAGCACGAGATTAGCGGGGGGGCAGGTCGGGCTCGAGACCCAGTACTTC
clone_size: NA; v_call: TRBV6-6; d_call: NA; j_call: TRBJ1-3; cdr3_aa: CASSGTGNTIYF; cdr3_nt: TGTGCCAGCAGCGGGACAGGAAACACCATATATTTT
clone_size: NA; v_call: TRBV7-6; d_call: TRBD2; j_call: TRBJ2-3; cdr3_aa: CASSLLAGSTDTQYF; cdr3_nt: TGTGCCAGCAGCTTACTAGCGGGGAGCACAGATACGCAGTATTTT
clone_size: NA; v_call: TRBV2; d_call: TRBD2; j_call: TRBJ2-4; cdr3_aa: CASIRLAGGVAKNIQYF; cdr3_nt: TGTGCCAGCATTCGACTAGCGGGAGGAGTAGCCAAAAACATTCAGTACTTC
clone_size: NA; v_call: TRBV27; d_call: NA; j_call: TRBJ2-7; cdr3_aa: CASSFRAVQGEQYF; cdr3_nt: TGTGCCAGCAGTTTTCGTGCTGTTCAGGGCGAGCAGTACTTC
clone_size: once; v_call: TRBV18; d_call: NA; j_call: TRBJ2-2; cdr3_aa: CASSPWWTQTSGELFF; cdr3_nt: TGTGCCAGCTCACCATGGTGGACACAAACAAGCGGGGAGCTGTTTTTT
clone_size: NA; v_call: TRBV7-8; d_call: NA; j_call: TRBJ1-1; cdr3_aa: CASSVIGGETEAFF; cdr3_nt: TGTGCCAGCAGTGTTATAGGGGGTGAAACTGAAGCTTTCTTT
clone_size: NA; v_call: TRBV6-6; d_call: TRBD1; j_call: TRBJ1-2; cdr3_aa: CASSHTRDSLNYGYTF; cdr3_nt: TGTGCCAGCAGCCACACCAGGGACAGTCTAAACTATGGCTACACCTTC
clone_size: NA; v_call: TRBV7-2; d_call: NA; j_call: TRBJ1-2; cdr3_aa: CASSSRRTVGYTF; cdr3_nt: TGTGCCAGCAGCTCACGCAGGACAGTTGGCTACACCTTC
clone_size: NA; v_call: TRBV29-1; d_call: TRBD2; j_call: TRBJ2-7; cdr3_aa: CSVEVSPSGSSEQYF; cdr3_nt: TGCAGCGTTGAAGTGAGTCCTAGCGGGAGCTCCGAGCAGTACTTC
clone_size: NA; v_call: TRBV5-1; d_call: TRBD2; j_call: TRBJ2-3; cdr3_aa: CASSRLTSGNTDTQYF; cdr3_nt: TGCGCCAGCAGCCGCCTGACTAGCGGGAACACAGATACGCAGTATTTT
clone_size: NA; v_call: TRBV18; d_call: TRBD1; j_call: TRBJ2-7; cdr3_aa: CASSPSGPIVRDRGHLSSYEQYF; cdr3_nt: TGTGCCAGCTCACCCTCAGGTCCAATAGTCCGGGACAGGGGCCATCTGAGCTCCTACGAGCAGTACTTC
clone_size: once; v_call: TRBV5-8; d_call: NA; j_call: TRBJ1-2; cdr3_aa: CASSPDSLWVGYTF; cdr3_nt: TGTGCCAGCAGCCCTGACAGCCTCTGGGTCGGCTACACCTTC
clone_size: few; v_call: TRBV6-5; d_call: NA; j_call: TRBJ2-7; cdr3_aa: CASESRVNEQYF; cdr3_nt: TGTGCCAGCGAGTCCAGGGTAAACGAGCAGTACTTC
clone_size: NA; v_call: TRBV19; d_call: TRBD2; j_call: TRBJ2-3; cdr3_aa: CASSDWRERDTQYF; cdr3_nt: TGTGCCAGTAGTGACTGGCGGGAGAGGGATACGCAGTATTTT
clone_size: NA; v_call: TRBV19; d_call: TRBD1; j_call: TRBJ2-2; cdr3_aa: CASRAGQGAATGELFF; cdr3_nt: TGTGCCAGTAGGGCCGGACAGGGGGCGGCGACCGGGGAGCTGTTTTTT
clone_size: once; v_call: TRBV2; d_call: NA; j_call: TRBJ1-5; cdr3_aa: CASAEVGTLHQPQHF; cdr3_nt: TGTGCCAGCGCCGAAGTGGGGACACTTCATCAGCCCCAGCATTTT
clone_size: NA; v_call: TRBV28; d_call: TRBD2; j_call: TRBJ2-1; cdr3_aa: CASTPHIAGGANEQFF; cdr3_nt: TGTGCCAGCACTCCACATATAGCGGGAGGGGCGAATGAGCAGTTCTTC
clone_size: once; v_call: TRBV5-5; d_call: TRBD1; j_call: TRBJ1-5; cdr3_aa: CASSLGDRVQPQHF; cdr3_nt: TGTGCCAGCAGCTTGGGGGACAGGGTCCAGCCCCAGCATTTT
clone_size: NA; v_call: TRBV6-1; d_call: TRBD2; j_call: TRBJ2-3; cdr3_aa: CASSSTSGGADTQYF; cdr3_nt: TGTGCCAGCAGTTCGACTAGCGGGGGGGCAGATACGCAGTATTTT
clone_size: NA; v_call: TRBV5-6; d_call: NA; j_call: TRBJ2-3; cdr3_aa: CASSPGQLTDTQYF; cdr3_nt: TGTGCCAGCAGCCCTGGACAGCTCACAGATACGCAGTATTTT
clone_size: once; v_call: TRBV4-1; d_call: NA; j_call: TRBJ2-3; cdr3_aa: CASSLYWGADTQYF; cdr3_nt: TGCGCCAGCAGCCTCTATTGGGGCGCAGATACGCAGTATTTT